A selection of T cell receptor beta chains follows, all from one sample in a study of CD8 T cells in Susac syndrome. Each CDR3 protein is one row after TCRdb ran MiXCR on the immunoSEQ multiplex PCR reads. The data show over 130,000 distinct CDR3 sequences, with 85% to 95% seen just once and around 0.15% held by the top ten. Sequenced sample: CD4+ T cells from PBMCs. These receptors were collected from a human donor with Susac syndrome. CDR3s include the opening cysteine and the closing phenylalanine or tryptophan. Fields, in order: D gene, V gene, J gene, clone size, CDR3 DNA, CDR3 protein. D genes are given only for firm matches. A row's size may be missing; if present it is once, few, many or a size class.

D gene: -
V gene: TRBV3-1
J gene: TRBJ2-2
clone size: -
CDR3 DNA: TGTGCCAGCAGCCAATACCGCCTTTCGAACACCGGGGAGCTGTTTTTT
CDR3 protein: CASSQYRLSNTGELFF

D gene: TRBD1
V gene: TRBV7-6
J gene: TRBJ2-1
clone size: -
CDR3 DNA: TGTGCCAGCAGCCCAGGGACAGTGGTTACCTACAATGAGCAGTTCTTC
CDR3 protein: CASSPGTVVTYNEQFF

D gene: TRBD2
V gene: TRBV20-1
J gene: TRBJ2-5
clone size: -
CDR3 DNA: TGCAGTGCTAGCGGTCGGGCTAGCGGGAACCAAGAGACCCAGTACTTC
CDR3 protein: CSASGRASGNQETQYF

D gene: -
V gene: TRBV5-1
J gene: TRBJ2-7
clone size: -
CDR3 DNA: TGCGCCAGCAGCTTGGAGTTTGGTCGGGGCGAGCAGTACTTC
CDR3 protein: CASSLEFGRGEQYF

D gene: -
V gene: TRBV9
J gene: TRBJ1-6
clone size: -
CDR3 DNA: TGTGCCAGCAGCGTACAGGGCACCAATAATTCACCCCTCCACTTT
CDR3 protein: CASSVQGTNNSPLHF

D gene: TRBD1
V gene: TRBV28
J gene: TRBJ1-2
clone size: -
CDR3 DNA: TGTGCCAGCAGTTTACAGGGGGCCGAAGCTAACTATGGCTACACCTTC
CDR3 protein: CASSLQGAEANYGYTF

D gene: TRBD2
V gene: TRBV29-1
J gene: TRBJ2-1
clone size: -
CDR3 DNA: TGCAGCGCCGGGACTAGTTATGACAATGAGCAGTTCTTC
CDR3 protein: CSAGTSYDNEQFF

D gene: TRBD2
V gene: TRBV29-1
J gene: TRBJ2-5
clone size: -
CDR3 DNA: TGCAGCGTCCCCACTTTTTACCGGGGGGTCCGGGAGACCCAGTACTTC
CDR3 protein: CSVPTFYRGVRETQYF

D gene: TRBD2
V gene: TRBV20-1
J gene: TRBJ2-1
clone size: -
CDR3 DNA: TGCAGTGCTAGAGATTCGTCTAGCGGGAGGGTCAATGAGCAGTTCTTC
CDR3 protein: CSARDSSSGRVNEQFF

D gene: -
V gene: TRBV6-5
J gene: TRBJ1-1
clone size: few
CDR3 DNA: TGTGCCAGCAGCACAGGGTTTACTGAAGCTTTCTTT
CDR3 protein: CASSTGFTEAFF

D gene: -
V gene: TRBV9
J gene: TRBJ2-7
clone size: -
CDR3 DNA: TGTGCCAGCAGCGAGAGCCCAACCCAGGGGAGGGAGTACTTC
CDR3 protein: CASSESPTQGREYF

D gene: TRBD1
V gene: TRBV3-1
J gene: TRBJ1-2
clone size: -
CDR3 DNA: TGTGCCAGCAGCCAAGGGGACAGACTAAACTATGGCTACACCTTC
CDR3 protein: CASSQGDRLNYGYTF

D gene: -
V gene: TRBV5-1
J gene: TRBJ2-7
clone size: -
CDR3 DNA: TGCGCCAGCAGCTTTGGGCAGACCTTTAGCTCCTACGAGCAGTACTTC
CDR3 protein: CASSFGQTFSSYEQYF

D gene: -
V gene: TRBV20-1
J gene: TRBJ1-2
clone size: -
CDR3 DNA: TGCAGTGCGGGGACTCGGCGGTATGGCTACACCTTC
CDR3 protein: CSAGTRRYGYTF

D gene: -
V gene: TRBV12-3/TRBV12-4
J gene: TRBJ1-2
clone size: -
CDR3 DNA: TGTGCCAGCAGTTGGGGCGGAGTCGGTTCTAACTATGGCTACACCTTC
CDR3 protein: CASSWGGVGSNYGYTF

D gene: -
V gene: TRBV5-1
J gene: TRBJ1-4
clone size: -
CDR3 DNA: TGCGCCAGCAGCTTGTTTGGACAGTGGGAGGAAAAACTGTTTTTT
CDR3 protein: CASSLFGQWEEKLFF

D gene: -
V gene: TRBV30
J gene: TRBJ2-5
clone size: -
CDR3 DNA: TGTGCCTGGAGCCCCACGTTGGCAGAGACCCAGTACTTC
CDR3 protein: CAWSPTLAETQYF

D gene: TRBD2
V gene: TRBV20-1
J gene: TRBJ2-1
clone size: -
CDR3 DNA: TGCAGTGGGGGACTAGCGGGTGGAGGGCAGTTCTTC
CDR3 protein: CSGGLAGGGQFF

D gene: -
V gene: TRBV7-2
J gene: TRBJ1-5
clone size: -
CDR3 DNA: TGTGCCAGCAGCTTTCAGGGCGGTCAGCCCCAGCATTTT
CDR3 protein: CASSFQGGQPQHF

D gene: TRBD2
V gene: TRBV7-2
J gene: TRBJ2-5
clone size: -
CDR3 DNA: TGTGCCAGCAGCTTAATGCTAGCGGGAGGGGGGGAGACCCAGTACTTC
CDR3 protein: CASSLMLAGGGETQYF

D gene: -
V gene: TRBV4-2
J gene: TRBJ2-1
clone size: -
CDR3 DNA: TGTGCCAGCAGCCGAGAGAGGGACTACAATGAGCAGTTCTTC
CDR3 protein: CASSRERDYNEQFF

D gene: -
V gene: TRBV7-2
J gene: TRBJ1-2
clone size: -
CDR3 DNA: TGTGCCAGCAGCTTAGGAGCGACGGGAGGCTACACCTTC
CDR3 protein: CASSLGATGGYTF

D gene: -
V gene: TRBV25-1
J gene: TRBJ2-3
clone size: -
CDR3 DNA: TGTGCCAGCAGTCCGCCGGGGGTACCCAGGGCGGGCAAAACCCTGGGCACAGATACGCAGTATTTT
CDR3 protein: CASSPPGVPRAGKTLGTDTQYF

D gene: -
V gene: TRBV5-1
J gene: TRBJ2-3
clone size: -
CDR3 DNA: TGCGCCAGCAGCTTGGACAGGATAAGGTATTTT
CDR3 protein: CASSLDRIRYF

D gene: -
V gene: TRBV20-1
J gene: TRBJ2-6
clone size: -
CDR3 DNA: TGCAGTGCTAGTTTTGGGGCCAACGTCCTGACTTTC
CDR3 protein: CSASFGANVLTF

D gene: -
V gene: TRBV10-3
J gene: TRBJ2-1
clone size: -
CDR3 DNA: TGTGCCATCACCGAAGACGAGATCAATGAGCAGTTCTTC
CDR3 protein: CAITEDEINEQFF

D gene: -
V gene: TRBV30
J gene: TRBJ1-1
clone size: -
CDR3 DNA: TGTGCCTGGAGTGGGACACACCGCCTGGTAAGGAAGGCTGAAGCTTTCTTT
CDR3 protein: CAWSGTHRLVRKAEAFF

D gene: TRBD1
V gene: TRBV12-3/TRBV12-4
J gene: TRBJ1-1
clone size: -
CDR3 DNA: TGTGGCTCAACAGGGGTGGACACTGAAGCTTTCTTT
CDR3 protein: CGSTGVDTEAFF

D gene: TRBD1
V gene: TRBV19
J gene: TRBJ1-2
clone size: -
CDR3 DNA: TGTGCCAGTAGCCCGACAGGGAACTATGGCTACACCTTC
CDR3 protein: CASSPTGNYGYTF

D gene: -
V gene: TRBV20-1
J gene: TRBJ1-1
clone size: -
CDR3 DNA: TGCAGTGCTAGTGGGAGGGGTCGACAGCGCAACACTGAAGCTTTCTTT
CDR3 protein: CSASGRGRQRNTEAFF

D gene: TRBD2
V gene: TRBV2
J gene: TRBJ2-1
clone size: -
CDR3 DNA: TGTGCCAGCACCGGACTAGCGGGGGACAATGAGCAGTTCTTC
CDR3 protein: CASTGLAGDNEQFF

D gene: TRBD2
V gene: TRBV30
J gene: TRBJ2-7
clone size: -
CDR3 DNA: TGTGCCTGGATTGGGGAGGGTGGTTACGAGCAGTACTTC
CDR3 protein: CAWIGEGGYEQYF

D gene: -
V gene: TRBV30
J gene: TRBJ1-1
clone size: -
CDR3 DNA: TGTGCCTGGAGTGTCGGTGGGGACACTGAAGCTTTCTTT
CDR3 protein: CAWSVGGDTEAFF

D gene: TRBD2
V gene: TRBV6-5
J gene: TRBJ2-1
clone size: -
CDR3 DNA: TGTGCCAGCAGTTACTCCGGGACTAGCTTAAATGAGCAGTTCTTC
CDR3 protein: CASSYSGTSLNEQFF

D gene: TRBD2
V gene: TRBV5-6
J gene: TRBJ2-3
clone size: -
CDR3 DNA: TGTGCCAGCAGCTCCCGGGCGGGAGTAGGAGATACGCAGTATTTT
CDR3 protein: CASSSRAGVGDTQYF

D gene: -
V gene: TRBV29-1
J gene: TRBJ1-2
clone size: -
CDR3 DNA: TGCAGCGTTAAACATGCGGATGGCTACACCTTC
CDR3 protein: CSVKHADGYTF

D gene: -
V gene: TRBV20-1
J gene: TRBJ2-5
clone size: -
CDR3 DNA: TGCAGTGCTAGGGTGCCGGGGGGCCTTTGGGAGACCCAGTACTTC
CDR3 protein: CSARVPGGLWETQYF

D gene: -
V gene: TRBV15
J gene: TRBJ1-1
clone size: -
CDR3 DNA: TGTGCCACCAGCAGAGACTTGGGAATAACAGGTGAAGCTTTCTTT
CDR3 protein: CATSRDLGITGEAFF

D gene: -
V gene: TRBV12-3/TRBV12-4
J gene: TRBJ1-4
clone size: -
CDR3 DNA: TGTGCCAGCAGCCCTAATAATGAAAAACTGTTTTTT
CDR3 protein: CASSPNNEKLFF

D gene: TRBD2
V gene: TRBV27
J gene: TRBJ2-7
clone size: few
CDR3 DNA: TGTGCCAGCAATAAGCGGGAGATCTACGAGCAGTACTTC
CDR3 protein: CASNKREIYEQYF

D gene: -
V gene: TRBV24-1
J gene: TRBJ2-1
clone size: once
CDR3 DNA: TGTGCCACCAGTGATGGTCCTACCTACAATGAGCAGTTCTTC
CDR3 protein: CATSDGPTYNEQFF

D gene: TRBD2
V gene: TRBV7-2
J gene: TRBJ2-1
clone size: -
CDR3 DNA: TGTGCCAGCAGCCCGCCTAGCGGGGATGGGAATGAGCAGTTCTTC
CDR3 protein: CASSPPSGDGNEQFF

D gene: TRBD2
V gene: TRBV20-1
J gene: TRBJ2-5
clone size: once
CDR3 DNA: TGCAGTGCTTTAAGCGGGAGTATGGAGACCCAGTACTTC
CDR3 protein: CSALSGSMETQYF

D gene: -
V gene: TRBV20-1
J gene: TRBJ2-7
clone size: -
CDR3 DNA: TGCAGTGCTACCGGACAGCTCCACGAGCAGTACTTC
CDR3 protein: CSATGQLHEQYF

D gene: -
V gene: TRBV28
J gene: TRBJ2-5
clone size: -
CDR3 DNA: TGTGCCAGCAGTTTACAGGGTGGGAGTACGGAGACCCAGTACTTC
CDR3 protein: CASSLQGGSTETQYF

D gene: -
V gene: TRBV29-1
J gene: TRBJ2-3
clone size: -
CDR3 DNA: TGCAGCGTTGTGACAGCCACAGATACGCAGTATTTT
CDR3 protein: CSVVTATDTQYF

D gene: -
V gene: TRBV7-8
J gene: TRBJ2-2
clone size: -
CDR3 DNA: TGTGCCAGCAGCATCTCAGGGGCCGGGGAGCTGTTTTTT
CDR3 protein: CASSISGAGELFF

D gene: -
V gene: TRBV18
J gene: TRBJ1-2
clone size: -
CDR3 DNA: TGTGCCAGCTCACCTGGACAGCACTATGGCTACACCTTC
CDR3 protein: CASSPGQHYGYTF

D gene: TRBD2
V gene: TRBV30
J gene: TRBJ2-7
clone size: once
CDR3 DNA: TGTGCCTGGAATCGGGGGGGACCCTACGAGCAGTACTTC
CDR3 protein: CAWNRGGPYEQYF

D gene: TRBD1
V gene: TRBV28
J gene: TRBJ1-2
clone size: -
CDR3 DNA: TGTGCCAGCAGTCCCTACGACAGGGGAAGTCATGGCTACACCTTC
CDR3 protein: CASSPYDRGSHGYTF

D gene: -
V gene: TRBV7-2
J gene: TRBJ2-5
clone size: -
CDR3 DNA: TGTGCCAGCAGCTTAGCGTACGGCCGGGAGACCCAGTACTTC
CDR3 protein: CASSLAYGRETQYF

D gene: -
V gene: TRBV20-1
J gene: TRBJ2-2
clone size: -
CDR3 DNA: TGCAGTGCTAGTTTCCGTTCGAACACCGGGGAGCTGTTTTTT
CDR3 protein: CSASFRSNTGELFF

D gene: TRBD1
V gene: TRBV4-1
J gene: TRBJ1-5
clone size: -
CDR3 DNA: TGCGCCAGCAGCCAAGATAGGGGACAGGGCGGCAATCAGCCCCAGCATTTT
CDR3 protein: CASSQDRGQGGNQPQHF

D gene: -
V gene: TRBV20-1
J gene: TRBJ1-2
clone size: -
CDR3 DNA: TGCAGTGCTAGAGATTCAGGGCGGTTGGACTATGGCTACACCTTC
CDR3 protein: CSARDSGRLDYGYTF

D gene: -
V gene: TRBV7-2
J gene: TRBJ1-3
clone size: -
CDR3 DNA: TGTGCCAGCTCCACTACCTACTCTGGAAACACCATATATTTT
CDR3 protein: CASSTTYSGNTIYF

D gene: TRBD1
V gene: TRBV2
J gene: TRBJ2-7
clone size: -
CDR3 DNA: TGTGCCAGCAGCATGGGGACAGCCGCAGCGCCGCAGTACTTC
CDR3 protein: CASSMGTAAAPQYF

D gene: -
V gene: TRBV6-6
J gene: TRBJ2-5
clone size: -
CDR3 DNA: TGTGCCAGCAGATCCCGGGACTCCTCGCATGGGACCCAGTACTTC
CDR3 protein: CASRSRDSSHGTQYF

D gene: TRBD1
V gene: TRBV18
J gene: TRBJ2-1
clone size: -
CDR3 DNA: TGTGCCAGCTCAACAAGGACAGGTCGCCATGAGCAGTTCTTC
CDR3 protein: CASSTRTGRHEQFF

D gene: -
V gene: TRBV7-9
J gene: TRBJ2-1
clone size: -
CDR3 DNA: TGTGCCAGCAGCTTATGGGACAATTACAATGAGCAGTTCTTC
CDR3 protein: CASSLWDNYNEQFF